This T cell receptor (beta chain) was captured in a study of cytomegalovirus exposure and HLA in healthy donors (dated by TCRdb to about 2017). As for the study more broadly: According to a later analysis, one platform produced both the roughly 120 validation repertoires and the approximately 660 repertoires of the first cohort. High-throughput TCR immunosequencing, statistical association of individual TCRs with disease status, and machine learning were combined to predict cytomegalovirus infection status. The study aimed to test whether signatures of past pathogen exposure could be identified by cataloging public T cell receptors. Besides the first cohort of roughly 700 subjects, a separate validation cohort made up of 95 to 150 different subjects was used.

The germline V gene supplies CDR1 MNHEY and CDR2 SVGAGI. Trimming removed 2 bases from V and 0 bases from J, leaving 5 bases between the germline ends. Reading from cysteine to phenylalanine, the CDR3 counts 15 amino acids. Solely the CDR3 DNA is kept, with 45 bases framed from the first base. As for this clone: The antigen this receptor binds is unknown. Base quality data are lacking; no much larger clone is found one base away. Other DNA sequences in the sample encode the same CDR3.

The donors were included in the validation cohort of 130 or so subjects, a group kept apart from the approximately 650-subject first cohort. Library preparation was by the immunoSEQ multiplex PCR assay. In the paper's pipeline: A statistical classification framework was developed to diagnose cytomegalovirus status using the catalog of TCR beta chain sequences. The immuneACCESS repertoire file appears here via TCRdb, limited to in-frame rearrangements. These files lack a portion of the clones; in checked studies, under half of the deficit traces to unresolved V genes, and the cause of the others is not known. V and J calls and clone size come straight from that table; D and trimming were deduced from the DNA. Across this sample there are 140,000 to 150,000 clones, with about nine tenths seen only once. The ten most abundant clones make up about 4.9% of the sample. Paper-wide results and their limitations: It was suggested by the authors that the approach could potentially be generalized to other disease states and immunological phenotypes. In vitro tests confirmed that a few of the cytomegalovirus-associated TCR beta chains recognize cytomegalovirus antigens. Subsequent analysis determined that TCRs grouped into clusters in the first cohort also showed a tendency toward co-occurrence across the 120 or so validation repertoires, and about 94% of cluster scores exceeded 0. The validation cohort had no HLA typing available for a later analysis, so co-occurrence within that cohort was assessed over all 130 or so repertoires. Most TCR sequences were seen in very few donors, while some public TCRs were found in many individuals. The classifier was reported to diagnose cytomegalovirus status with high specificity and sensitivity in both the original cohort and the validation cohort. A total of about 180 TCR beta chains were listed by the study as associated with cytomegalovirus.

The sample taken for sequencing was PBMCs. This TCR came from a man aged 18-30 years in good health and CMV-seropositive. The chain employs TRBV6-5 and TRBJ2-6, with TRBD1 perhaps the D gene, on 5 matching bases. CDR3 loop: CASSYRGSGANVLTF. The DNA is as follows: TGTGCCAGCAGTTACAGGGGCTCTGGGGCCAACGTCCTGACTTTC.